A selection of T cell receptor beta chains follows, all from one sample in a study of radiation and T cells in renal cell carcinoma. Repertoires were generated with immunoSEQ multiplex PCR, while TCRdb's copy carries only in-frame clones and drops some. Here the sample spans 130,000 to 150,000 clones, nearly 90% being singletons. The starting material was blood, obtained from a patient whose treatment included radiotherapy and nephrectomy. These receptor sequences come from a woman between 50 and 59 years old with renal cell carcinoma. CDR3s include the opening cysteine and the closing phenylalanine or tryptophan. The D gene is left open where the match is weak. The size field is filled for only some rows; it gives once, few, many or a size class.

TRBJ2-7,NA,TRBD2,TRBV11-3,CASSPARVWRGSYEQYF,TGTGCCAGCAGCCCTGCCCGTGTTTGGCGGGGGTCCTACGAGCAGTACTTC
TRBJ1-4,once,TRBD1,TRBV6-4,CASSPTGGGEKLFF,TGTGCCAGCAGTCCGACAGGGGGCGGTGAAAAACTGTTTTTT
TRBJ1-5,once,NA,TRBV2,CASGGGSVQPQHF,TGTGCCAGCGGGGGGGGATCTGTTCAGCCCCAGCATTTT
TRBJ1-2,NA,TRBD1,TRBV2,CASSIGQGTDGYTF,TGTGCCAGCAGTATTGGACAGGGAACGGATGGCTACACCTTC
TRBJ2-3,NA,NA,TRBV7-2,CASSLVVSTDTQYF,TGTGCCAGCAGCTTAGTCGTCAGCACAGATACGCAGTATTTT
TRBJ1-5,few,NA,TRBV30,CAWRANTGQPQHF,TGTGCCTGGAGAGCCAATACCGGACAGCCCCAGCATTTT
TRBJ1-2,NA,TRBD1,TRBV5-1,CASSLVAVGDRANYGYTF,TGCGCCAGCAGCTTGGTTGCGGTAGGGGACAGGGCGAACTATGGCTACACCTTC
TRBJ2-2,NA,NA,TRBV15,CATSGNTGELFF,TGTGCCACCAGCGGGAACACCGGGGAGCTGTTTTTT
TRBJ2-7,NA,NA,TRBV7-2,CASSLTSWGQLLSYEQYF,TGTGCCAGCAGCTTAACTAGCTGGGGACAGCTTCTCTCCTACGAGCAGTACTTC
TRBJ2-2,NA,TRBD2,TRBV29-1,CSVGSGGNTGELFF,TGCAGCGTCGGGTCGGGGGGAAACACCGGGGAGCTGTTTTTT
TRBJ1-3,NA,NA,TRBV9,CASSVAGDSGNTIYF,TGTGCCAGCAGCGTAGCGGGAGACTCTGGAAACACCATATATTTT
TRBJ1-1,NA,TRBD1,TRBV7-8,CASSSGGQNTEAFF,TGTGCCAGCAGCTCAGGGGGGCAGAACACTGAAGCTTTCTTT
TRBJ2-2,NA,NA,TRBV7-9,CASSGNTGELFF,TGTGCCAGCAGCGGGAACACCGGGGAGCTGTTTTTT
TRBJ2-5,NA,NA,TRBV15,CATSRGAGAQETQYF,TGTGCCACCAGCAGAGGTGCAGGGGCCCAAGAGACCCAGTACTTC
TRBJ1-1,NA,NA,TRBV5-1,CASSRVRGLRGTEAFF,TGCGCCAGCAGCCGCGTTAGGGGTCTAAGGGGCACTGAAGCTTTCTTT
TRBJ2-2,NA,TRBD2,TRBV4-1,CASSQTSGGADTGELFF,TGCGCCAGCAGCCAGACTAGCGGGGGGGCCGACACCGGGGAGCTGTTTTTT
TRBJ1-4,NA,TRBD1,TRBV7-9,CASSSPIRQGAGSSEKLFF,TGTGCCAGCAGCTCTCCCATTAGACAGGGGGCGGGCTCGAGTGAAAAACTGTTTTTT
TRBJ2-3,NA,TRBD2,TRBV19,CASSHGRGDTDTQYF,TGTGCCAGTAGTCACGGGCGGGGGGACACAGATACGCAGTATTTT
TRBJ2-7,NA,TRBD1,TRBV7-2,CASSLEGQGLYEQYF,TGTGCCAGCAGCTTAGAAGGACAGGGTTTGTACGAGCAGTACTTC
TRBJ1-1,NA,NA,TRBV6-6,CASSTFEGKNTEAFF,TGTGCCAGCAGTACTTTCGAGGGGAAGAACACTGAAGCTTTCTTT
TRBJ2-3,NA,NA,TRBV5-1,CASSLYPDTQYF,TGCGCCAGCAGCTTGTATCCAGATACGCAGTATTTT
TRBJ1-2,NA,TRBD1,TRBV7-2,CASSLGAGGSANYGYTF,TGTGCCAGCAGCTTAGGCGCAGGGGGTAGCGCTAACTATGGCTACACCTTC
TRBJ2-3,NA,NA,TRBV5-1,CASSRIPSTDTQYF,TGCGCCAGCAGCCGAATACCAAGCACAGATACGCAGTATTTT
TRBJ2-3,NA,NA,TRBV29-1,CSALDSTDTQYF,TGCAGCGCCCTTGACAGCACAGATACGCAGTATTTT
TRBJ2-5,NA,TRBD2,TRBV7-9,CASSPSGGQETQYF,TGTGCCAGCAGCCCCTCGGGGGGCCAAGAGACCCAGTACTTC
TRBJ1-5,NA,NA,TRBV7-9,CASSLGGDRPQHF,TGTGCCAGCAGCTTAGGGGGAGACCGACCCCAGCATTTT
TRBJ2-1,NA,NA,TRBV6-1,CASSEATLGRQFF,TGTGCCAGCAGTGAAGCAACCCTAGGACGGCAGTTCTTC
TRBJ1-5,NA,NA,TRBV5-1,CASSLDGSGGQPQHF,TGCGCCAGCAGCTTAGACGGGTCGGGGGGACAGCCCCAGCATTTT
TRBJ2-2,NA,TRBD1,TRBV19,CASSEWTGGLYGELFF,TGTGCCAGTAGTGAGTGGACAGGGGGCCTTTACGGGGAGCTGTTTTTT
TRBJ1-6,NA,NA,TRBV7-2,CASSETGTLNNSPLHF,TGTGCCAGCAGCGAGACCGGGACTCTCAATAATTCACCCCTCCACTTT
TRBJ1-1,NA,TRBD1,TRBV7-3,CASSLTGQGARTEAFF,TGTGCCAGCAGCTTAACGGGACAGGGGGCGCGTACTGAAGCTTTCTTT
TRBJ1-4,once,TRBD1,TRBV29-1,CSVTGGGNEKLFF,TGCAGCGTAACAGGGGGCGGTAATGAAAAACTGTTTTTT
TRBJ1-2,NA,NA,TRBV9,CASSFMPDRQIHGYTF,TGTGCCAGCAGCTTCATGCCTGACAGGCAAATACATGGCTACACCTTC
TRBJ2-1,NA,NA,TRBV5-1,CASSTGFRGDEQFF,TGCGCCAGCAGCACCGGGTTCAGGGGCGATGAGCAGTTCTTC
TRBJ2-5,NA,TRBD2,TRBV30,CAWSVGSSGGAPETQYF,TGTGCCTGGAGTGTTGGTTCTAGCGGGGGGGCCCCAGAGACCCAGTACTTC
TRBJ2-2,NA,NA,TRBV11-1,CASSLIRAGELFF,TGTGCCAGCAGCCTTATCCGGGCCGGGGAGCTGTTTTTT